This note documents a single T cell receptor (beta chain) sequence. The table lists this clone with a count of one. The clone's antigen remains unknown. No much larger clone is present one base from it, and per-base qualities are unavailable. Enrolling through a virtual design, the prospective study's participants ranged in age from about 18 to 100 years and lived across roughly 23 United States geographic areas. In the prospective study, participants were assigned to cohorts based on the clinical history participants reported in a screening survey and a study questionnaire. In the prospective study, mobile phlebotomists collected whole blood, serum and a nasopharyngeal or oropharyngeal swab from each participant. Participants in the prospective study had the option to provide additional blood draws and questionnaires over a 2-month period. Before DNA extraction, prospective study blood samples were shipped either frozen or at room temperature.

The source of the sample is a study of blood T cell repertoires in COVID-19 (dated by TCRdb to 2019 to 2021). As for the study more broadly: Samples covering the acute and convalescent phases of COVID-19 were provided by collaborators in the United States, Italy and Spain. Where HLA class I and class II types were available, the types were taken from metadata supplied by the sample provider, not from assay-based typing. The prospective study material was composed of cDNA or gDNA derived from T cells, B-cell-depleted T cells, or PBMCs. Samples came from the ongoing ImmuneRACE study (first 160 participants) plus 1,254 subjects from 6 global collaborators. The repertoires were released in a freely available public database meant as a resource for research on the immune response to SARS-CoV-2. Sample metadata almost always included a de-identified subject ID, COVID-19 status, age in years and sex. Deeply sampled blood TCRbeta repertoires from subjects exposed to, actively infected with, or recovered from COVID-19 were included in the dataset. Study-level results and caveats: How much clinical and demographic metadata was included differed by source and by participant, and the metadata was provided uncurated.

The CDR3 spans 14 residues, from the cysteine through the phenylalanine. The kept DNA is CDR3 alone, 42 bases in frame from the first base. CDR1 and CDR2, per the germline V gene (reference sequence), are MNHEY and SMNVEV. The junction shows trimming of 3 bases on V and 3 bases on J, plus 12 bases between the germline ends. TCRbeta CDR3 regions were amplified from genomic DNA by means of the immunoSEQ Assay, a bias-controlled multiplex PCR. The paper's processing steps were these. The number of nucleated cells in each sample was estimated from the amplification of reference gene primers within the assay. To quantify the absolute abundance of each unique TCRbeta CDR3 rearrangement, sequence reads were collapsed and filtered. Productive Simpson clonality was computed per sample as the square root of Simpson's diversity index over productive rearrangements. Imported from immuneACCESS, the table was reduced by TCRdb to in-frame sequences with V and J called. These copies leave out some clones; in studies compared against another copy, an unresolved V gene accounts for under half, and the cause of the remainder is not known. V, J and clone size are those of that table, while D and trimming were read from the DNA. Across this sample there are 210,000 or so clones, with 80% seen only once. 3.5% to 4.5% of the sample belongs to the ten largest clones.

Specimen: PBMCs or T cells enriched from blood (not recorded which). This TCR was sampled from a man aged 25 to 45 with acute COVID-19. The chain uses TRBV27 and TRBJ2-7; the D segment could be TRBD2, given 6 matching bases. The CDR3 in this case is CASSLRDGYYEQYF. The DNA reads TGTGCCAGCAGTTTGCGGGACGGATACTACGAGCAGTACTTC.